The 18 T cell receptor beta chains below were found in one sample sequenced in a study of Tregs in tolerant kidney transplant recipients (dated by TCRdb to the late 2010s). Receptor amplification or capture employed the immunoSEQ multiplex PCR assay. TCRdb took this table from immuneACCESS and kept in-frame rearrangements with V and J called. Such tables lack part of the clones; where checked against another copy, unresolved V genes explain under half of the gap, and the rest is unexplained. The sample table contains around 61,000 clones; only one count was recorded for around 82% of them. The top ten clones comprise under 6.5% of the sample. Sequencing was done on a sample of CD4+ T cells from blood. The receptors originated from a human donor in good health.

This chain connects TRBV18 to TRBJ2-5; D is uncertain. The CDR3 contains 12 residues. The V end lost 4 bases, the J end lost 3 bases, and 6 bases lay between the germline ends. CDR1 and CDR2 (germline): KGHSH, LQKENI. CDR3 region: CASSRVEETQYF. The CDR3 DNA is TGTGCCAGCTCACGGGTGGAAGAGACCCAGTACTTC.

The chain recombines TRBV30 with TRBJ1-1, with 7 positions matching TRBD1. This CDR3 has 16 amino acids. V was pared by 4 bases and J by 5 bases, with 16 bases of the junction left unmatched. The germline CDR1 and CDR2 sequences are GTSNPN and SVGIG (reference sequence). The CDR3: CAWMVPIQGLGTEAFF. The CDR3 DNA reads TGTGCCTGGATGGTCCCGATACAGGGGCTAGGGACTGAAGCTTTCTTT.

J is TRBJ2-1 and V is TRBV4-3; TRBD2 matches at 8 bases. Per the germline V gene, CDR1 is LGHNA and CDR2 is YSLEER. V was clipped by 0 bases and J by 0 bases; unmatched bases: 4. The CDR3 runs 17 residues. CDR3 protein: CASSQESRGGSYNEQFF. For the CDR3, the DNA is TGCGCCAGCAGCCAAGAAAGCCGGGGGGGCTCCTACAATGAGCAGTTCTTC.

This clone was seen more than once but under ten times. V and J are TRBV23-1 and TRBJ2-1, with 10 bases that match TRBD1. TRBV23-1 is classed as an ORF, of uncertain function. The CDR3 extends over 16 amino acids. J lost 5 bases, V lost 6 bases, and 10 bases had no gene match. The CDR3 DNA follows: TGCGCCAGCAGCCCCGTTTCGGGACAGGGGCACAATGAGCAGTTCTTC. Protein product: CASSPVSGQGHNEQFF.

The V gene is TRBV27, the J gene TRBJ2-1; 8 bases map to TRBD1. Germline CDR1 MNHEY, CDR2 SMNVEV (reference sequence). The CDR3 loop spans 17 amino acids. Trimming at V came to 3 bases and at J to 8 bases, leaving 15 bases not matched to a gene. CDR3: CASSLRTGIGGLYEQFF. The CDR3, as DNA: TGTGCCAGCAGTTTGCGGACAGGGATTGGGGGGTTGTATGAGCAGTTCTTC.

The chain links TRBV9 to TRBJ1-2, with 9 nucleotides matching TRBD1. Germline CDR1 reads SGDLS; CDR2 reads YYNGEE. Germline trimming cut 4 bases from V and 2 bases from J; bases unmatched to any gene: 6. The CDR3 consists of 15 residues. This CDR3 reads CASSPGQGGNYGYTF. CDR3 bases: TGTGCCAGCAGCCCGGGACAGGGAGGAAACTATGGCTACACCTTC.

The V call is TRBV7-2, the J call TRBJ1-1, with 8 nucleotides matching TRBD1. Germline lookup yields CDR1 SGHTA and CDR2 FQGNSA. V shed 7 bases and J 2 bases; nucleotides not matched to a gene: 6. This CDR3 has 14 residues. The CDR3 loop is CASTRTGLNTEAFF. The CDR3 DNA is TGTGCCAGCACCAGGACAGGGCTTAACACTGAAGCTTTCTTT.

This clone was found a few times. The chain is built from TRBV7-6 and TRBJ2-5; no reliable D call. The V gene's germline CDR1 is SGHVS and CDR2 FNYEAQ. The CDR3 is 14 amino acids. Trimming pared 4 bases from V and 1 base from J, leaving 10 bases between. In DNA form, the CDR3 reads TGTGCCAGCAGCTCCGGACCCGCCCAAGAGACCCAGTACTTC. The encoded protein is CASSSGPAQETQYF.

The CDR3 protein is CASSLSGASNNEQFF. CDR3 nucleotides: TGTGCCAGCAGTTTATCAGGGGCCAGCAACAATGAGCAGTTCTTC. The V and J genes are TRBV27 and TRBJ2-1, with a weak D call TRBD1 (5 bases). V was clipped by 0 bases and J by 5 bases, with 11 bases between them. The V gene's germline CDR1 is MNHEY and CDR2 SMNVEV (reference sequence). This CDR3 contains 15 residues.

This sequence joins TRBV5-4 and TRBJ1-2, with D maybe TRBD1 (6 bases). This CDR3 is 17 amino acids long. V gave up 4 bases and J gave up 0 bases, with 19 bases separating them. Germline V lookup: CDR1 SGHNT, CDR2 YYREEE (reference sequence). The CDR3: CASSPDRIRQTNYGYTF. The CDR3 DNA reads TGTGCCAGCAGCCCAGACAGGATTAGACAAACTAACTATGGCTACACCTTC.

The chain recombines TRBV11-2 with TRBJ1-2; 8 bases are a match to TRBD1. Germline lookup yields CDR1 SGHAT and CDR2 FQNNGV. J lost 3 bases, V lost 5 bases, and 8 bases had no gene match. This CDR3 region has 15 residues. CDR3 DNA sequence: TGTGCCAGCAGCCTACAATCAGGGGGCCACTATGGCTACACCTTC. It is translated as CASSLQSGGHYGYTF.

The V call is TRBV6-6, the J call TRBJ2-7; D gene unclear. This CDR3 contains 14 residues. Germline V gives CDR1 MNHNY, CDR2 SVGAGI (reference sequence). Trimming removed 2 bases from V and 0 bases from J, with 8 bases in between. The CDR3 protein is CASSYTRISYEQYF. CDR3 bases: TGTGCCAGCAGTTACACCCGAATCTCCTACGAGCAGTACTTC.

This chain links TRBV6-5 with TRBJ1-3; unclear D gene. CDR1 and CDR2 from the germline V gene are MNHEY and SVGAGI. The CDR3 runs to 15 residues. Trimming removed 6 bases at V and 0 bases at J, with 12 bases between. The CDR3 DNA is TGTGCCAGCAGCCTCGGACCCTCCTCTGGAAACACCATATATTTT. Amino acid sequence: CASSLGPSSGNTIYF.

This chain links TRBV10-3 with TRBJ2-2; TRBD1 matches 10 bases. The CDR3 runs to 15 residues. Trimming cost V 7 bases and J 4 bases; bases outside gene matches: 6. CDR1 and CDR2 from the germline V gene are ENHRY and SYGVKD. The CDR3 coding sequence is TGTGCCATCAATCCGGGACAGGGGACCACCGGGGAGCTGTTTTTT. Amino acids: CAINPGQGTTGELFF.

This clone was recorded a few times. V usage is TRBV5-4 and J usage is TRBJ1-6, with D maybe TRBD1 (6 bases). Germline V gene data show CDR1 as SGHNT and CDR2 as YYREEE (reference sequence). The V end lost 0 bases, the J end lost 5 bases, and 6 bases lay between the germline ends. CDR3 length: 14 amino acids. CDR3 bases: TGTGCCAGCAGCTTGGACAGGGATAATTCACCCCTCCACTTT. Translated: CASSLDRDNSPLHF.

The CDR3 sequence: CASRDIGNTIYF. CDR3 in DNA: TGTGCCAGCAGGGATATTGGAAACACCATATATTTT. The V call is TRBV7-8, the J call TRBJ1-3; D not certain. The germline V gene encodes CDR1 SGHVS and CDR2 FQNEAQ. CDR3 length: 12 amino acids. The V end was cut by 6 bases, the J end by 3 bases, with 6 bases between.

The V and J genes are TRBV10-3 and TRBJ2-3; D gene uncertain. CDR1 is ENHRY and CDR2 is SYGVKD in the germline V gene. This CDR3 region has 11 residues. V lost 0 bases, J lost 8 bases, and 3 bases lay in between. CDR3 in DNA: TGTGCCATCAGTGAGTCGTCTACGCAGTATTTT. This codes for CAISESSTQYF.

This clone showed up just once. CDR3 sequence reads: CASSVQGLGGYTF. For the CDR3, the DNA is TGTGCCAGCAGCGTTCAAGGCCTCGGGGGCTACACCTTC. The chain joins TRBV9 to TRBJ1-2; D remains unclear. Germline CDR1 reads SGDLS; CDR2 reads YYNGEE. Trimming left V 2 bases short and J 8 bases short, with 13 bases between. The CDR3 extends over 13 amino acids.